These 21 T cell receptor beta chains came from one sample sequenced in a study of CD8+ T cells in alopecia areata. Reverse transcribed after extraction, RNA yielded cDNA as the sequencing template. Profiled with immunoSEQ multiplex PCR; TCRdb holds only in-frame clones, not every one. The sample has 200,000 to 250,000 clones; roughly two fifths are singletons. Treatment here: oral pan-JAK inhibitor, 5-10 mg twice daily. Sequences were derived from CD4+ T cells sorted from blood, sampled at approximately week 30, from a patient treated with tofacitinib. The origin of the receptors is a human donor with alopecia areata.

The V and J genes are TRBV7-8 and TRBJ1-2, with D unclear. Germline-derived CDR1 and CDR2 are SGHVS and FQNEAQ. Trimming left V 3 bases short and J 6 bases short, with 17 bases between. The CDR3 runs 15 residues. The CDR3 spells CASSFRQSPLNGYTF. DNA for the CDR3: TGTGCCAGCAGCTTCCGGCAGTCCCCCCTCAATGGCTACACCTTC.

This clone was recorded a few times. The gene calls are TRBV4-2 and TRBJ2-2; D perhaps matches TRBD1 (6 bases). V was trimmed by 3 bases and J by 3 bases, leaving 14 bases between them. The CDR3 spans 16 residues. The germline V gene has CDR1 LGHNA and CDR2 YNFKEQ. The CDR3 sequence: CASSQTRGTDTGELFF. In nucleotides, the CDR3 is TGTGCCAGCAGCCAGACCAGGGGAACGGACACCGGGGAGCTGTTTTTT.

This clone has just a few counts. The chain uses TRBV5-6 and TRBJ2-2; D gene ambiguous. The CDR3 runs 14 residues. V was cut by 2 bases and J by 3 bases, with 8 bases left in between. Germline loops: CDR1 SGHDT, CDR2 YYEEEE. CDR3 region: CASSLTVHTGELFF. The CDR3 DNA reads TGTGCCAGCAGCTTAACGGTCCACACCGGGGAGCTGTTTTTT.

The chain uses TRBV9 and TRBJ2-3; 10 nucleotides line up with TRBD2. Trimming removed 0 bases from V and 4 bases from J; junction bases left unmatched: 5. This CDR3 has 16 residues. Germline V lookup: CDR1 SGDLS, CDR2 YYNGEE. CDR3 amino acids: CASSVGTSGDADTQYF. DNA for the CDR3: TGTGCCAGCAGCGTAGGAACTAGCGGGGACGCAGATACGCAGTATTTT.

The rearrangement uses TRBV30 and TRBJ1-5, with a tentative D call TRBD1 (6 bases). The CDR3 consists of 13 residues. The ends were cut back, 5 bases at V and 4 bases at J, with 12 bases in the middle. CDR1 is GTSNPN, CDR2 SVGIG, per germline (reference sequence). The CDR3, as DNA: TGTGCCTGGGGACAGAACGCGAATCAGCCCCAGCATTTT. Its translation: CAWGQNANQPQHF.

V usage is TRBV6-5 and J usage is TRBJ2-7; D perhaps matches TRBD2 (5 bases). The CDR3 runs to 15 residues. Germline values: CDR1 MNHEY, CDR2 SVGAGI. V was cut by 0 bases and J by 0 bases, with 9 bases left in between. The CDR3 spells CASSYSSRGSYEQYF. As DNA, the CDR3 is TGTGCCAGCAGTTACTCGTCTCGGGGCTCCTACGAGCAGTACTTC.

The chain has TRBV7-2 and TRBJ1-1, with D unresolved. Germline assignment: CDR1 SGHTA and CDR2 FQGNSA. V was cut by 4 bases and J by 5 bases, with 11 bases left in between. The CDR3 length is 13 residues. CDR3 bases: TGTGCCAGCAGCTCCCAGGACGGGACTGAAGCTTTCTTT. It is translated as CASSSQDGTEAFF.

As DNA, the CDR3 is TGTGCCAGTAGTGTCCGGGACAGGGGTAATGAGCAGTTCTTC. It translates to CASSVRDRGNEQFF. The J gene is TRBJ2-1, the V gene TRBV19; TRBD1 matches 10 bases. CDR1 and CDR2 from the germline V gene are LNHDA and SQIVND (reference sequence). The CDR3 is made up of 14 amino acids. V lost 5 bases to trimming and J lost 7 bases; unmatched junction nucleotides: 5.

The table lists this clone with a count of one. The chain uses TRBV4-1 and TRBJ2-2; either TRBD1 or TRBD2 may fit D (5 bases each). The CDR3 runs 17 residues. Germline assignment: CDR1 MGHRA and CDR2 YSYEKL. Trimming stripped 0 bases from V and 3 bases from J, with 14 bases between. CDR3 DNA sequence: TGCGCCAGCAGCCAAGAGCTACGGGGCTCGGACACCGGGGAGCTGTTTTTT. It translates to CASSQELRGSDTGELFF.

This chain connects TRBV29-1 to TRBJ2-1; D may be TRBD1 or TRBD2 (6 bases each). V was clipped by 3 bases and J by 5 bases, with 14 bases between them. This CDR3 is built from 14 residues. From germline, CDR1 is SQVTM and CDR2 ANQGSEA. In DNA form, the CDR3 reads TGCAGCGTTGATGGGCAGGGGAGGCACAATGAGCAGTTCTTC. It is translated as CSVDGQGRHNEQFF.

J is TRBJ1-1 and V is TRBV7-9; D perhaps matches TRBD1 (6 bases). The CDR3 has 13 residues. V lost 10 bases and J lost 4, with 16 bases in between. From germline, CDR1 is SEHNR and CDR2 FQNEAQ (reference sequence). The CDR3 is CATIRGVGTEAFF. Here the CDR3 DNA reads TGTGCCACAATTAGGGGGGTTGGCACTGAAGCTTTCTTT.

This clone was seen a single time. J is TRBJ2-1 and V is TRBV11-2; weak D call: TRBD2 (6 bases). V gave up 4 bases and J gave up 2 bases, with 18 bases separating them. CDR1 is SGHAT, CDR2 FQNNGV, per germline. CDR3 size: 17 residues. The DNA of the CDR3 is TGTGCCAGCAGCTACCAATATTTAGCGGCTACCTACAATGAGCAGTTCTTC. Translated: CASSYQYLAATYNEQFF.

V is TRBV27 and J is TRBJ1-1; TRBD1 is a possible D gene (5 bases). V was clipped by 10 bases and J by 3 bases, with 21 bases between them. This CDR3 comprises 15 residues. Per germline, CDR1 MNHEY and CDR2 SMNVEV (reference sequence). CDR3 DNA sequence: TGTGCCACCAAAACGCAGGGATTCGGTGACACTGAAGCTTTCTTT. It translates to CATKTQGFGDTEAFF.

In nucleotides, the CDR3 is TGCGCCAGCAGCCAAGATTTCGACAGGTTCCTCTCTGGGGCCAACGTCCTGACTTTC. Its protein is CASSQDFDRFLSGANVLTF. The rearrangement links TRBV4-1 to TRBJ2-6, with D tentatively TRBD1 (6 bases). The CDR3 is 19 amino acids. Germline V CDR1 and CDR2: MGHRA, YSYEKL. Trimming shortened V by 0 bases and J by 0 bases, and 15 bases separated the two germline ends.

The CDR3 region is CASSTNRGANTEAFF. CDR3 bases: TGTGCCAGCAGCACTAACAGGGGCGCGAACACTGAAGCTTTCTTT. The chain couples TRBV5-4 to TRBJ1-1; 7 positions match TRBD1. V lost 4 bases to trimming and J lost 1 base; unmatched junction nucleotides: 7. This CDR3 comprises 15 residues. Germline-derived CDR1 and CDR2 are SGHNT and YYREEE (reference sequence).

This clone was detected only a few times. The chain joins TRBV30 to TRBJ2-7; D might be TRBD1 (6 bases). The V and J ends lost 0 bases and 10 bases respectively, with 10 bases between them. Germline V lookup: CDR1 GTSNPN, CDR2 SVGIG (reference sequence). CDR3 length equals 11 residues. CDR3 in DNA: TGTGCCTGGAGTGTACAGGGCTTACAGTACTTC. Translation gives CAWSVQGLQYF.

The gene calls are TRBV29-1 and TRBJ2-7; 7 bases line up with TRBD1. The CDR3 is made up of 12 amino acids. CDR1 SQVTM and CDR2 ANQGSEA come from the germline V gene. The ends lost 6 bases at V and 3 bases at J; junction bases unmatched: 5. CDR3 coding DNA: TGCAGCGTCTGGGACAGAAGCTACGAGCAGTACTTC. This encodes CSVWDRSYEQYF.

This clone has a single count. This chain joins TRBV30 and TRBJ2-5; TRBD1 is a possible D gene (5 bases). CDR1 and CDR2 from the germline V gene are GTSNPN and SVGIG (reference sequence). Trimming cost V 1 base and J 4 bases, with 25 bases left between them. The CDR3 runs to 18 residues. This CDR3 is CAWSGLGAAIPGRETQYF. CDR3 coding DNA: TGTGCCTGGAGTGGCCTAGGGGCGGCTATCCCCGGGCGAGAGACCCAGTACTTC.

The chain links TRBV6-4 to TRBJ2-1; TRBD1 might be the D (5 bases). Germline-derived CDR1 and CDR2 are MRHNA and SNTAGT. Trimming cost V 5 bases and J 6 bases, with 17 bases left between them. The CDR3 is 15 residues long. CDR3 residues: CASSIGHHSGNEQFF. CDR3 in DNA: TGTGCCAGCAGTATCGGACACCACTCGGGCAATGAGCAGTTCTTC.

This sequence joins TRBV29-1 and TRBJ2-1; no reliable D call. Per the germline V gene, CDR1 is SQVTM and CDR2 is ANQGSEA. The CDR3 consists of 13 residues. Deletions cut 0 bases from V and 7 bases from J, with 10 bases between. The CDR3 is CSVEEGRRNEQFF. The CDR3, as DNA: TGCAGCGTTGAAGAGGGCAGACGTAATGAGCAGTTCTTC.

This clone was seen a handful of times. The chain is built from TRBV5-6 and TRBJ1-2, with a possible D match to TRBD1 (6 bases). The V end lost 3 bases, the J end lost 5 bases, and 11 bases lay between the germline ends. The CDR3 is made up of 13 amino acids. The germline gives CDR1 SGHDT, CDR2 YYEEEE. The CDR3 sequence is CASSSDRKYGYTF. CDR3 in DNA: TGTGCCAGCAGCTCGGACAGAAAATATGGCTACACCTTC.